One T cell receptor (beta chain) is described in this entry. This sample was included in a study of early T cells in non-severe SARS-CoV-2 infection. Across the whole study: Investigators sequenced bulk RNA drawn from unsorted whole blood, and chains remained unpaired.

A single record per CDR3 protein comes from TCRdb applying MiXCR to the 5' RACE reads. The sample contains 40,000 to 55,000 distinct CDR3 sequences, 12% of which appear only once. V dropped 4 bases and J dropped 5 bases, with 8 bases sitting between them. Per germline, CDR1 SQVTM and CDR2 ANQGSEA. CDR3 size: 12 residues. The chain carries TRBV29-1 and TRBJ1-4, with D uncertain. The source of this sequence is an adult who was a healthcare worker with PCR-confirmed SARS-CoV-2 infection or an uninfected control (not recorded which). The specimen was whole blood. The CDR3 region is CSVGKSNEKLFF. The CDR3 DNA follows: TGCAGCGTTGGGAAGTCGAATGAAAAACTGTTTTTT.